This T cell receptor (beta chain) appears in the sequencing data of a study of blood T cell repertoires in COVID-19. This CDR3 region has 16 residues. V was pared by 3 bases and J by 8 bases, with 13 bases of the junction left unmatched. Germline V gene sequence: CDR1 SGHTA, CDR2 FQGNSA. Sequencing used immunoSEQ multiplex PCR; TCRdb keeps in-frame clones, though not all of them. The sample lists 240,000 or so clones, around 88% occurring once. This clone has just a few counts. Specimen: PBMCs or T cells enriched from blood (not recorded which). This receptor was identified in a woman aged 50 to 60 who had recovered from COVID-19. J is TRBJ2-1 and V is TRBV7-2; 7 bases map to TRBD2. The CDR3 sequence is CASSLMGGRVAYEQFF. Here the CDR3 DNA reads TGTGCCAGCAGCTTGATGGGCGGGAGAGTTGCGTATGAGCAGTTCTTC.